What follows describes a single T cell receptor beta chain. Treatment reported: over 15 received Ad26.COV2.S at low or high dose, single or two shots; roughly five received placebo; per-sample allocation not given. Each sample was drawn 63 days after the first injection (of vaccine or placebo). Here immunoSEQ multiplex PCR was the method, and the copy in TCRdb shows in-frame clones only, minus some. This sample yields 350,000 to 450,000 clones, of which roughly four fifths are seen a single time; nearly 7.5% belongs to the top ten. This entry is derived from a study of Ad26.COV2.S vaccination and SARS-CoV-2 variants. Sequenced here: peripheral blood, sampled in a trial of Ad26.COV2.S vaccine versus placebo. The receptor was isolated from a person aged 18 to 65 who received the Ad26.COV2.S COVID-19 vaccine or a placebo.

CDR3 protein: CASSEQGDTQYF. CDR3 sequence (DNA): TGTGCCAGCAGTGAACAGGGCGATACGCAGTATTTT. This chain uses TRBV2 with TRBJ2-3, with D possibly being TRBD1 (5 bases). Germline V lookup: CDR1 SNHLY, CDR2 FYNNEI. This CDR3 is built from 12 residues. V lost 2 bases, J lost 6 bases, and 6 bases lay in between.